This T cell receptor (beta chain) was recovered during a study of beta chain features in type 1 diabetes. Findings of the study overall: Insertion counts at VDJ junctions were lower in type 1 diabetes patients, who also showed more deletions there. Equally in patients and controls, PCR might preferentially amplify shorter templates.

The germline V gene has CDR1 SGHNT and CDR2 YYREEE (reference sequence). J gave up 0 bases and V 4 bases, and 9 bases lay outside the gene matches. The CDR3 runs 18 residues. This clone appeared a few times. Antigen unknown. The authors obtained over 95% purity in all sorted populations. Isolated RNA was reverse transcribed in full, so expressed TCRB transcripts were sequenced. Profiling relied on immunoSEQ multiplex PCR, and the TCRdb table lists in-frame clones only, not all of them. The repertoire consists of under 800,000 clones, with 15% to 19% occurring once and the leading ten covering about 0.097%.

This sequence was found in a man younger than 35 in good health. The sample taken for sequencing was naive CD4+ T cells from blood. This chain connects TRBV5-4 to TRBJ2-1; TRBD2 aligns across 11 bases. The DNA of the CDR3 is TGTGCCAGCAGCGGAGCCGGGACTAGCGGCAGCTCCTACAATGAGCAGTTCTTC. This translates into CASSGAGTSGSSYNEQFF.